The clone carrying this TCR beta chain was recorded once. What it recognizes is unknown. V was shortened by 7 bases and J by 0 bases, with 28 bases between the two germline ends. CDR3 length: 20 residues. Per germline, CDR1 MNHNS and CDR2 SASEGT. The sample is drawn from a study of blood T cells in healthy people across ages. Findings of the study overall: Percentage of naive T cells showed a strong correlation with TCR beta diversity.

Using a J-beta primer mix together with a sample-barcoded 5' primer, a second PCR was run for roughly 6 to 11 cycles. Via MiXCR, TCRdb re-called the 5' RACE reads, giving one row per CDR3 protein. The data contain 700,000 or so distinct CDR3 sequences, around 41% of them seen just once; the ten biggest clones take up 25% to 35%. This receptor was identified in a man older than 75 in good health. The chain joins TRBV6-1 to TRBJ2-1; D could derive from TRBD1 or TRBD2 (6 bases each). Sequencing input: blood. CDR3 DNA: TGTGCCAGCAACCCAGAAAGGATTACAGGGAGGCGGGACTCCTACAATGAGCAGTTCTTC. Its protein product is CASNPERITGRRDSYNEQFF.